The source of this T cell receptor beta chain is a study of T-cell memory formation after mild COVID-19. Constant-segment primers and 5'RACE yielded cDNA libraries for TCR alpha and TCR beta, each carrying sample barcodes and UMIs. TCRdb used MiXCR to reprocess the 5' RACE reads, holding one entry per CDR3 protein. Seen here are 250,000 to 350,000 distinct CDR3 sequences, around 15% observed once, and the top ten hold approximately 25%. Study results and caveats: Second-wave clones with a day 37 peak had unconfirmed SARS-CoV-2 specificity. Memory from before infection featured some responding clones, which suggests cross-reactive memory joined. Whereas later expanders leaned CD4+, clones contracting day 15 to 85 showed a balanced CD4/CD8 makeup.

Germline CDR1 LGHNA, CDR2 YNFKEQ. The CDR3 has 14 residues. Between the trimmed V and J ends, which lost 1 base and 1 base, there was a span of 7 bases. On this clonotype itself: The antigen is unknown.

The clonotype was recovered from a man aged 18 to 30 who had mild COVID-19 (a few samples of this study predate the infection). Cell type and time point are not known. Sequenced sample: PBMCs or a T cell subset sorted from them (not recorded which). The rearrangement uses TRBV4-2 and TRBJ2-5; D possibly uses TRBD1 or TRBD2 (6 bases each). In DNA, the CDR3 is TGTGCCAGCAGCCAAGGGGGGGCCCAAGAGACCCAGTACTTC. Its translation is CASSQGGAQETQYF.